Listed here are 23 T cell receptor beta chains from one sample, sequenced in a study of OX40 agonist ivuxolimab in advanced cancers. Method: immunoSEQ multiplex PCR; TCRdb's copy keeps in-frame clones and lacks some. Of roughly 97,000 clones in the sample, 70% to 90% were seen once. Sequenced material: CD4+ or CD8+ T cells sorted from blood, taken in a trial of the OX40 agonist ivuxolimab. The receptors stem from an adult with an advanced solid tumor such as melanoma, head and neck, liver or kidney cancer.

V gene TRBV7-2 combines with J gene TRBJ1-6; D is uncertain. V was pared by 5 bases and J by 8 bases, with 10 bases between. Germline V CDR1 and CDR2: SGHTA, FQGNSA. The CDR3 is 13 amino acids. The CDR3 region has the DNA TGTGCCAGCAGCCGAAGTCTCTATTCACCCCTCCACTTT. This gives the protein CASSRSLYSPLHF.

The chain joins TRBV10-2 to TRBJ2-4; TRBD2 is a possible D gene (5 bases). The germline V and J ends were trimmed by 0 bases and 0 bases, with 9 bases remaining between them. Germline CDR1 reads WSHSY; CDR2 reads SAAADI. The CDR3 extends over 16 amino acids. CDR3 protein: CASSESVGVAKNIQYF. The CDR3 coding sequence is TGCGCCAGCAGTGAGTCTGTCGGGGTAGCCAAAAACATTCAGTACTTC.

The gene calls are TRBV25-1 and TRBJ1-6; D unresolved. The CDR3 runs to 14 residues. The V end lost 6 bases, the J end lost 5 bases, and 11 bases lay between the germline ends. Germline lookup yields CDR1 MGHDK and CDR2 SYGVNS. The CDR3 DNA follows: TGTGCCAGCAGGAAGCAGGCAAATAATTCACCCCTCCACTTT. This codes for CASRKQANNSPLHF.

This clone was picked up one time. The chain carries TRBV5-4 and TRBJ2-1; D may correspond to TRBD1 or TRBD2 (5 bases each). Germline V gene sequence: CDR1 SGHNT, CDR2 YYREEE (reference sequence). The V gene lost 4 bases and the J gene lost 9 bases, with 14 bases spanning the gap. The CDR3 extends over 13 amino acids. CDR3 coding DNA: TGTGCCAGCAGCAATCCGGGGCCGGGTGAGCAGTTCTTC. Its translation is CASSNPGPGEQFF. The full variable domain, in which reference TRBV5-4 and TRBJ2-1 provide the parts outside the CDR3, is ETGVTQSPTHLIKTRGQQVTLRCSSQSGHNTVSWYQQALGQGPQFIFQYYREEENGRGNFPPRFSGLQFPNYSSELNVNALELDDSALYLCASSNPGPGEQFFGPGTRLTVL.

The chain combines TRBV6-5 with TRBJ1-4, with D uncertain. This CDR3 contains 13 residues. Germline CDR1 MNHEY, CDR2 SVGAGI. Trimming pared 6 bases from V and 8 bases from J, leaving 13 bases between. The CDR3 here is CASRPALGEKLFF. The CDR3 bases are TGTGCCAGCAGGCCTGCGTTAGGCGAAAAACTGTTTTTT.

V and J are TRBV27 and TRBJ1-2; D unclear. With 0 bases removed from V and 7 bases from J, the gap between germline ends came to 18 bases. The CDR3 covers 16 residues. Looked up from germline, CDR1 is MNHEY and CDR2 is SMNVEV (reference sequence). The CDR3: CASSLSRTGRVGGYTF. In DNA form, the CDR3 reads TGTGCCAGCAGTTTATCGAGGACGGGGAGGGTTGGTGGCTACACCTTC.

The chain uses TRBV4-3 and TRBJ2-4; no firm D call. Germline CDR1 reads LGHNA; CDR2 reads YSLEER. This CDR3 has 15 residues. V lost 0 bases, J lost 6 bases, and 12 bases lay in between. The CDR3 sequence: CASSQDMADLNIQYF. CDR3 DNA sequence: TGCGCCAGCAGCCAAGATATGGCGGACCTAAACATTCAGTACTTC.

This clone is a singleton in its sample. The DNA for the CDR3 is TGTGCCAGAAGCCCCCCTCAGGAGGGCTACGAGCAGTACTTC. Its translation: CARSPPQEGYEQYF. The rearrangement links TRBV5-3 to TRBJ2-7; tentative D call: TRBD2 (6 bases). TRBV5-3 is an ORF; its function is uncertain. Trimming took off 4 bases at V and 3 bases at J, with 14 bases between the two ends. There are 14 residues in the CDR3.

CDR3 region: CASSLALAALTDTQYF. Here the CDR3 DNA reads TGTGCCAGCAGCTTGGCCCTAGCGGCGCTCACAGATACGCAGTATTTT. The V gene is TRBV7-2, the J gene TRBJ2-3; TRBD2 matches at 7 bases. The CDR3 has 16 residues. Germline CDR1 is SGHTA and CDR2 is FQGNSA. Losses at the gene ends were 3 bases for V and 2 bases for J; bases not matched to a gene: 8.

The chain links TRBV6-5 to TRBJ2-3, with TRBD2 as a possible D gene (7 bases). Germline-derived CDR1 and CDR2 are MNHEY and SVGAGI. CDR3 length: 13 amino acids. The CDR3 region is CATGTTFTDTQYF. In nucleotides, the CDR3 is TGTGCTACAGGGACTACATTCACAGATACGCAGTATTTT.

The chain uses TRBV30 and TRBJ1-3, with TRBD1 matching over 8 bases. Germline values: CDR1 GTSNPN, CDR2 SVGIG (reference sequence). The J segment lost 4 bases and the V segment lost 7 bases, leaving 6 bases of the junction unmatched. This CDR3 has 13 residues. The CDR3 protein is CAFPDRVGNTIYF. The CDR3 region has the DNA TGTGCCTTCCCGGACAGGGTGGGAAACACCATATATTTT.

This chain joins TRBV7-2 and TRBJ2-1; 9 nucleotides match TRBD1. The CDR3 runs to 14 residues. J was trimmed by 10 bases and V by 6 bases; bases with no gene match: 10. Germline values: CDR1 SGHTA, CDR2 FQGNSA. DNA of the CDR3: TGTGCCAGCAGTCCCGGGACAGGGCTTGGCGAGCAGTTCTTC. Protein product: CASSPGTGLGEQFF.

The chain joins TRBV11-1 to TRBJ2-5, with D unclear. V dropped 2 bases and J dropped 5 bases, with 12 bases sitting between them. This CDR3 has 14 amino acids. CDR1 SGHAT and CDR2 FQDESV come from the germline V gene (reference sequence). The CDR3 DNA follows: TGTGCCAGCAGCTTATCTCCTTCCCAGGAGACCCAGTACTTC. Amino acids: CASSLSPSQETQYF.

The genes are TRBV2 and TRBJ1-3; D possibly corresponds to TRBD1 (5 bases). Per the germline V gene, CDR1 is SNHLY and CDR2 is FYNNEI. Trimming removed 9 bases from V and 8 bases from J, with 8 bases in between. There are 10 residues in the CDR3. As DNA, the CDR3 is TGTGCCAGGGGGGAAGACACCATATATTTT. Encoded protein: CARGEDTIYF.

This clone was seen once. V and J are TRBV7-3 and TRBJ2-3, with D possibly being TRBD1 (6 bases). The V and J ends lost 5 bases and 1 base respectively, with 25 bases between them. CDR3 length: 19 amino acids. Germline V gene sequence: CDR1 SGHTA, CDR2 FQGTGA. CDR3 region: CASSLRDIGAPRGTDTQYF. CDR3 coding DNA: TGTGCCAGCAGCCTCCGGGACATAGGAGCCCCCCGGGGCACAGATACGCAGTATTTT. Combining the CDR3 with reference TRBV7-3 and TRBJ2-3 gives the whole variable domain GAGVSQTPSNKVTEKGKYVELRCDPISGHTALYWYRQSLGQGPEFLIYFQGTGAADDSGLPNDRFFAVRPEGSVSTLKIQRTERGDSAVYLCASSLRDIGAPRGTDTQYFGPGTRLTVL.

V is TRBV19 and J is TRBJ2-1; D is ambiguous. V lost 6 bases, J lost 8 bases, and 11 bases lay in between. The CDR3 loop spans 12 amino acids. CDR1 is LNHDA, CDR2 SQIVND, per germline (reference sequence). The CDR3 DNA reads TGTGCCAGTAGCAGACGGACCGATGAGCAGTTCTTC. The encoded protein is CASSRRTDEQFF.

A few counts support this clone. This chain links TRBV2 with TRBJ2-3; 9 bases line up with TRBD2. The germline CDR1 and CDR2 sequences are SNHLY and FYNNEI. The CDR3 has 18 residues. With 7 bases clipped from V and 7 bases from J, the junction kept 21 bases outside the gene matches. The DNA for the CDR3 is TGTGCCAGCACCCTCGGTATTAGCGGGGGTCGGAAAGAACATACGCAGTATTTT. This codes for CASTLGISGGRKEHTQYF.

V and J are TRBV6-6 and TRBJ1-4; possibly TRBD1 for D (5 bases). Germline V CDR1 and CDR2: MNHNY, SVGAGI (reference sequence). The CDR3 spans 16 residues. V was clipped by 5 bases and J by 0 bases, with 13 bases between them. CDR3: CASSPRRTTTNEKLFF. The CDR3 DNA sequence: TGTGCCAGCAGTCCAAGGAGGACAACAACTAATGAAAAACTGTTTTTT.

This clone was detected a few times. The same CDR3 is also encoded by other DNA sequences in this sample. The rearrangement joins TRBV7-3 to TRBJ1-2, with TRBD1 matching 9 bases. CDR1 and CDR2 from the germline V gene are SGHTA and FQGTGA. The CDR3 sequence is 14 residues long. J gave up 2 bases and V 4 bases, and 2 bases lay outside the gene matches. CDR3 nucleotides: TGTGCCAGCAGCTCCGGACAGGGGAACTATGGCTACACCTTC. It encodes CASSSGQGNYGYTF.

This rearrangement joins TRBV18 to TRBJ2-7, with no clear D. CDR1 and CDR2 from the germline V gene are KGHSH and LQKENI. The CDR3 extends over 12 amino acids. V was clipped by 5 bases and J by 2 bases, with 7 bases between them. The CDR3 protein is CASSTSTYEQYF. CDR3 sequence (DNA): TGTGCCAGCTCAACGTCTACCTACGAGCAGTACTTC.

The genes are TRBV16 and TRBJ1-6; 12 nucleotides agree with TRBD1. Trimming cost V 0 bases and J 7 bases; bases outside gene matches: 4. This CDR3 comprises 17 residues. From germline, CDR1 is KGHSY and CDR2 FQNENV. CDR3 residues: CASSQSGQGAVNSPLHF. The DNA of the CDR3 is TGTGCCAGCAGCCAATCGGGACAGGGGGCGGTGAATTCACCCCTCCACTTT.

The chain links TRBV25-1 to TRBJ1-6; TRBD1 might be the D (5 bases). This CDR3 is built from 13 residues. Germline CDR1 MGHDK, CDR2 SYGVNS. Trimming removed 5 bases at V and 12 bases at J, with 14 bases between. The CDR3: CASSLLAGEPLHF. CDR3 nucleotide sequence: TGTGCCAGCAGTCTCCTAGCGGGGGAACCCCTCCACTTT.

The gene calls are TRBV19 and TRBJ2-7, with a weak D call TRBD2 (6 bases). CDR3 length equals 14 residues. The ends were cut back, 3 bases at V and 4 bases at J, with 13 bases in the middle. Looked up from germline, CDR1 is LNHDA and CDR2 is SQIVND (reference sequence). The CDR3 spells CASSINGGGYEQYF. The CDR3 nucleotides are TGTGCCAGTAGTATCAACGGGGGAGGATACGAGCAGTACTTC.